The T cell receptor beta chain described here comes from a study of beta chain features in type 1 diabetes. Whole-study findings and limits: The naive, central memory and Treg TCRB repertoires showed an apparent similarity that was greater among patients than among healthy donors. For Type 1 diabetes patients, all four CD4+ subsets carried TCRB CDR3s that were moderately but significantly shorter.

The isolated RNA, all of it, was reverse transcribed, so expressed TCRB transcripts were what got sequenced. TCRdb's table, derived via immunoSEQ multiplex PCR, lists solely in-frame clones and lacks some. The repertoire includes fewer than 350,000 clones, over 14% of them detected once, and 0.015% to 0.019% sits in the top ten. For this clone: What it binds is unknown.

Per germline, CDR1 LNHDA and CDR2 SQIVND (reference sequence). With V trimmed by 6 bases and J by 5 bases, 10 bases remained unmatched. This CDR3 has 14 residues. The sequence was obtained from a man between 18 and 35 years old with type 1 diabetes. The chain couples TRBV19 to TRBJ2-7, with TRBD1 matching over 7 bases. Material for sequencing was naive CD4+ T cells from blood. DNA of the CDR3: TGTGCCAGTAGCGACCCTGGACAGGTCCACGAGCAGTACTTC. Amino acids: CASSDPGQVHEQYF.